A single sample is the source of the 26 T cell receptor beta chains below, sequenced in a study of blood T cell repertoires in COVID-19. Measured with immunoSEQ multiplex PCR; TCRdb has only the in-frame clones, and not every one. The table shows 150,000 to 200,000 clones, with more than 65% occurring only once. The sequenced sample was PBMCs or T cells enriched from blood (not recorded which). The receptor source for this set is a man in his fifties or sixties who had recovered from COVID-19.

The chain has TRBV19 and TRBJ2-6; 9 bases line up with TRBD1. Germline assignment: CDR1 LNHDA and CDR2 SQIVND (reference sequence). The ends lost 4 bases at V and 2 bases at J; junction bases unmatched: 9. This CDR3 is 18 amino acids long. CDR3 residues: CASSTSGQGFTGANVLTF. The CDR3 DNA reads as TGTGCCAGTAGTACCTCGGGACAGGGATTTACTGGGGCCAACGTCCTGACTTTC.

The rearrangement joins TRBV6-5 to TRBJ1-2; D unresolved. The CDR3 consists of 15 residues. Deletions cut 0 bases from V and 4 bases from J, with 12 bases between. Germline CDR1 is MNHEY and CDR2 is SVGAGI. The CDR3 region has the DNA TGTGCCAGCAGTTACTCGGCCGGGGTTAGCTATGGCTACACCTTC. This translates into CASSYSAGVSYGYTF.

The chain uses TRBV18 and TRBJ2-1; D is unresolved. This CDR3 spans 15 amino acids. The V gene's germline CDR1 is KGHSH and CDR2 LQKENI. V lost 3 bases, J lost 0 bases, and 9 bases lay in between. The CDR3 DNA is TGTGCCAGCTCACCTCAGAGGAGCTCCTACAATGAGCAGTTCTTC. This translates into CASSPQRSSYNEQFF.

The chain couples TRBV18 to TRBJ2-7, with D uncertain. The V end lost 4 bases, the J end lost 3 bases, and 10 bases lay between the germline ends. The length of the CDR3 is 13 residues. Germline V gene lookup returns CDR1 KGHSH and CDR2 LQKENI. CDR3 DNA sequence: TGTGCCAGCTCACTGGGCAGTATCTACGAGCAGTACTTC. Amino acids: CASSLGSIYEQYF.

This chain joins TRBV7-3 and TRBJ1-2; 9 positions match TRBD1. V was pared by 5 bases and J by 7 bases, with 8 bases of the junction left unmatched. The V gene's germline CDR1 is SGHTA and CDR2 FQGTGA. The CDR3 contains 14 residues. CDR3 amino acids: CASSRTGERSGYTF. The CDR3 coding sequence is TGTGCCAGCAGCCGGACAGGGGAAAGGAGTGGCTACACCTTC.

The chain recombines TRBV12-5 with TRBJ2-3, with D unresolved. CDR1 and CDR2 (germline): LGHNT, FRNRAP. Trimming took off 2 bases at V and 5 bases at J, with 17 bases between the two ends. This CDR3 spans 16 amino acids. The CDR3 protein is CASGLIPPGLEDTQYF. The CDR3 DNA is TGTGCTAGTGGTTTGATCCCCCCGGGTCTCGAAGATACGCAGTATTTT. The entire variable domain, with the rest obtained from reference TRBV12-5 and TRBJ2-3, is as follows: DARVTQTPRHKVTEMGQEVTMRCQPILGHNTVFWYRQTMMQGLELLAYFRNRAPLDDSGMPKDRFSAEMPDATLATLKIQPSEPRDSAVYFCASGLIPPGLEDTQYFGPGTRLTVL.

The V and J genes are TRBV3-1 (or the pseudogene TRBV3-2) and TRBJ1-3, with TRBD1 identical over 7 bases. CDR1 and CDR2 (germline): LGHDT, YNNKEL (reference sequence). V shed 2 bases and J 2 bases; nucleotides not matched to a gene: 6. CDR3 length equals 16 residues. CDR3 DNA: TGTGCCAGCAGCCAAAACCCCACAGGGGCTGGAAACACCATATATTTT. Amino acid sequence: CASSQNPTGAGNTIYF.

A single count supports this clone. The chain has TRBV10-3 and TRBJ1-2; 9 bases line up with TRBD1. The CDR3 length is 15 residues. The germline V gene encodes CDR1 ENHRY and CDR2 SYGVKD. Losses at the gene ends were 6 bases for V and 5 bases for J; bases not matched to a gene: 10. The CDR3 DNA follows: TGTGCCATCAGAGGACAGGGGCCGAGGAGTTATGGCTACACCTTC. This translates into CAIRGQGPRSYGYTF.

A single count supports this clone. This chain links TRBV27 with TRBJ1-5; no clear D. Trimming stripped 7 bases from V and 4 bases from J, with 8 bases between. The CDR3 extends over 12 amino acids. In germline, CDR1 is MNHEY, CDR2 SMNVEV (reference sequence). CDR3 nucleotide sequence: TGTGCCAGCAAATCGGTAAATCAGCCCCAGCATTTT. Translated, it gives CASKSVNQPQHF.

The CDR3, as DNA: TGTGCCAGCAGCTTTCGGGACAGAGGGACCGAGCAGTACTTC. It translates to CASSFRDRGTEQYF. This sequence joins TRBV7-8 and TRBJ2-7; 7 bases are shared with TRBD1. Unmatched junction bases numbered 8, after V lost 3 bases and J lost 6 bases. CDR3 length: 14 residues. Germline lookup yields CDR1 SGHVS and CDR2 FQNEAQ. Full variable domain (remainder filled in from reference TRBV7-8 and TRBJ2-7): GAGVSQSPRYKVAKRGQDVALRCDPISGHVSLFWYQQALGQGPEFLTYFQNEAQLDKSGLPSDRFFAERPEGSVSTLKIQRTQQEDSAVYLCASSFRDRGTEQYFGPGTRLTVT.

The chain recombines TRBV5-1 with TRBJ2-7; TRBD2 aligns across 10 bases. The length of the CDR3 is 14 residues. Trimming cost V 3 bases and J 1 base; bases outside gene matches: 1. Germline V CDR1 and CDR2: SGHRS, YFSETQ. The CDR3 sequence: CASSWTSGSYEQYF. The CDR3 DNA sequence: TGCGCCAGCAGCTGGACTAGCGGATCCTACGAGCAGTACTTC.

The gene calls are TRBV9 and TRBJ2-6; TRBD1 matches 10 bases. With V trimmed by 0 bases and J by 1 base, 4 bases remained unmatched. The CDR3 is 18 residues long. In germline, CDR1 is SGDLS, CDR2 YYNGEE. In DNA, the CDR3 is TGTGCCAGCAGCGTAGGTCGGGACAGGGGTTCTGGGGCCAACGTCCTGACTTTC. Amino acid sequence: CASSVGRDRGSGANVLTF.

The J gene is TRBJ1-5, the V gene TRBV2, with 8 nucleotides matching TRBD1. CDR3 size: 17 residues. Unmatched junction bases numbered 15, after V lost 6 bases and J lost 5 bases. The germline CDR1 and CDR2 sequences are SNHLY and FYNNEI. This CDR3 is CASRLDRVGGSYQPQHF. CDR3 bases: TGTGCCAGCAGGCTGGACAGGGTCGGAGGCAGTTATCAGCCCCAGCATTTT.

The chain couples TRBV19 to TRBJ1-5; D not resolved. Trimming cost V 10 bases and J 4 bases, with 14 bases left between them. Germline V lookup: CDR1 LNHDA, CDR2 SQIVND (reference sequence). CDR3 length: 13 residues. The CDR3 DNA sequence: TGTGCCACCTCGGAGACGTATAATCAGCCCCAGCATTTT. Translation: CATSETYNQPQHF. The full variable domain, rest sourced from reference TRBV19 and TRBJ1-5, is DGGITQSPKYLFRKEGQNVTLSCEQNLNHDAMYWYRQDPGQGLRLIYYSQIVNDFQKGDIAEGYSVSREKKESFPLTVTSAQKNPTAFYLCATSETYNQPQHFGDGTRLSIL.

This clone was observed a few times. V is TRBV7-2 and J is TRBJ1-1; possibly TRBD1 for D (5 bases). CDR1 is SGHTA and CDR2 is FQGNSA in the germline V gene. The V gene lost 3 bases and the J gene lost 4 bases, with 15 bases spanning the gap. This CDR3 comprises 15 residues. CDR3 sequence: CASSFSAGGGTEAFF. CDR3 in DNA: TGTGCCAGCAGCTTTAGTGCGGGGGGGGGCACTGAAGCTTTCTTT.

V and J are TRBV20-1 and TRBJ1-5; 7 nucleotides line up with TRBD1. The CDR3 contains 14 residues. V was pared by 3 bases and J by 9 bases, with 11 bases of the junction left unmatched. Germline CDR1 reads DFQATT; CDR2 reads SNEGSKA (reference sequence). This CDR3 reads CSASVTGPVGPQHF. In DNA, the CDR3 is TGCAGTGCTAGTGTGACAGGGCCCGTTGGGCCCCAGCATTTT.

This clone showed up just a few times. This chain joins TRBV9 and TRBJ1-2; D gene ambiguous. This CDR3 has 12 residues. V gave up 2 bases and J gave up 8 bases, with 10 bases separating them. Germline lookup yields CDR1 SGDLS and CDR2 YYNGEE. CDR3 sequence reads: CASSVERGGYTF. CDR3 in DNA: TGTGCCAGCAGCGTGGAACGAGGGGGCTACACCTTC.

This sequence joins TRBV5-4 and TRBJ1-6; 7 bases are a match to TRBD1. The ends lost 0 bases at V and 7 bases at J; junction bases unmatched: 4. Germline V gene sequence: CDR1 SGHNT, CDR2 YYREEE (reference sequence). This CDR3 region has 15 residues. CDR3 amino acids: CASSLAQGENSPLHF. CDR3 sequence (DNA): TGTGCCAGCAGCTTGGCGCAGGGGGAAAATTCACCCCTCCACTTT.

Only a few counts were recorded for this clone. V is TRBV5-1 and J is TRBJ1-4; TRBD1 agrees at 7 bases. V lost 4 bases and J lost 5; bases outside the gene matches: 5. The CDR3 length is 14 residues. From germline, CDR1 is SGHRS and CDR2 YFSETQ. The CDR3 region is CASSGGTVNEKLFF. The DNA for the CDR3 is TGCGCCAGCAGCGGGGGGACAGTAAATGAAAAACTGTTTTTT.

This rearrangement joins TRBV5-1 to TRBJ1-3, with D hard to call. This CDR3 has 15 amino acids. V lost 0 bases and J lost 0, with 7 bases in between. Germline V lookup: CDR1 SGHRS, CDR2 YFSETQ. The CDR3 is CASSLDPSSGNTIYF. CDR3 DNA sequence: TGCGCCAGCAGCTTGGATCCCAGCTCTGGAAACACCATATATTTT.

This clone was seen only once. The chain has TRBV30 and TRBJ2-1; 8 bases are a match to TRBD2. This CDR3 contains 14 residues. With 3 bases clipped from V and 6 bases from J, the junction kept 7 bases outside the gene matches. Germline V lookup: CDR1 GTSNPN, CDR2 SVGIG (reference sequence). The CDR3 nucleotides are TGTGCCTGGAGGTGGCGGGGGGCCCTCAATGAGCAGTTCTTC. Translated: CAWRWRGALNEQFF.

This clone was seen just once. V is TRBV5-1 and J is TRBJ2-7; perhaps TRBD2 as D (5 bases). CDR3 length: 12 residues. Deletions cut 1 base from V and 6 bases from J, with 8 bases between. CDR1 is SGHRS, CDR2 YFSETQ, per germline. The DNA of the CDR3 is TGCGCCAGCAGCTTGCACGGGGTCGAGCAGTACTTC. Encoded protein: CASSLHGVEQYF.

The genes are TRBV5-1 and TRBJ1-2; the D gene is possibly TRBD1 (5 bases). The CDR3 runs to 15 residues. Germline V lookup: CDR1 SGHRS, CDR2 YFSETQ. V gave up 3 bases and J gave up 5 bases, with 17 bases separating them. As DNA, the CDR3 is TGCGCCAGCAGCTGGAGCGGGGGAGAGAATTATGGCTACACCTTC. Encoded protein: CASSWSGGENYGYTF.

The CDR3 spells CASSPGQGHTGELFF. The CDR3 DNA sequence: TGCGCCAGCAGCCCGGGACAGGGCCACACCGGGGAGCTGTTTTTT. The chain has TRBV5-1 and TRBJ2-2, with 9 positions matching TRBD1. V gave up 4 bases and J gave up 3 bases; unmatched junction bases: 4. Germline CDR1 reads SGHRS; CDR2 reads YFSETQ. The CDR3 contains 15 residues.

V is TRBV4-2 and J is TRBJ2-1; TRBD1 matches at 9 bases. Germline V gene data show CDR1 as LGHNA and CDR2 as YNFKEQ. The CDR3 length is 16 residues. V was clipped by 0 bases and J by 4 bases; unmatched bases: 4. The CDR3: CASSQERQGVYNEQFF. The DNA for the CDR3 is TGTGCCAGCAGCCAAGAGAGACAGGGGGTATACAATGAGCAGTTCTTC.

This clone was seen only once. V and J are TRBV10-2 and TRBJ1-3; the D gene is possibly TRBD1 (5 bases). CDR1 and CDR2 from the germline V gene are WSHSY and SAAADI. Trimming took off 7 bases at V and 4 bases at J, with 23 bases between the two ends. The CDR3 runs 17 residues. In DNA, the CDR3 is TGCGCCAGCAAGCTAGGACAAGGCTCCAGACCAGGAAACACCATATATTTT. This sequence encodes CASKLGQGSRPGNTIYF.